A selection of T cell receptor beta chains follows, all from one sample in a study of cytomegalovirus exposure and HLA in healthy donors. Method: immunoSEQ multiplex PCR; TCRdb's copy keeps in-frame clones and lacks some. The data contain 150,000 or so clones, 60% to 85% of them singletons. Sequencing was done on a sample of PBMCs. The source is a middle-aged woman in good health and CMV-seronegative. Each CDR3 is given with its conserved first and last residue. Fields, in order: V gene, J gene, clone size, D gene, CDR3 DNA, CDR3 protein. The D gene is left open where the match is weak. Clone size is given for some rows only: seen once, a few or many times, or a class if the clone is expanded.

v_gene: TRBV7-9; j_gene: TRBJ1-1; abundance: NA; d_gene: NA; CDR3nt: TGTGCCAGCAGCTTACCGAGCCAGAACACTGAAGCTTTCTTT; CDR3aa: CASSLPSQNTEAFF
v_gene: TRBV28; j_gene: TRBJ2-5; abundance: NA; d_gene: NA; CDR3nt: TGTGCCAGCAGTGCGCTAGCGATTCAGGAGACCCAGTACTTC; CDR3aa: CASSALAIQETQYF
v_gene: TRBV28; j_gene: TRBJ1-2; abundance: NA; d_gene: NA; CDR3nt: TGTGCCAGCAGCCTGACCGTCTCAGGGAGGGACTCTGGCTACACCTTC; CDR3aa: CASSLTVSGRDSGYTF
v_gene: TRBV19; j_gene: TRBJ2-1; abundance: NA; d_gene: NA; CDR3nt: TGTGCCAGTAGTACTTCGTCGGGAACTCCCTACCCCTTTATTGAGCAGTTCTTC; CDR3aa: CASSTSSGTPYPFIEQFF
v_gene: TRBV5-1; j_gene: TRBJ1-3; abundance: NA; d_gene: NA; CDR3nt: TGCGCCAGCAGCTTATCGCTCTTAGCCTCTGGAAACACCATATATTTT; CDR3aa: CASSLSLLASGNTIYF
v_gene: TRBV2; j_gene: TRBJ2-5; abundance: NA; d_gene: NA; CDR3nt: TGTGCCAGCAGTATGGGGACTTCTCAAGAGACCCAGTACTTC; CDR3aa: CASSMGTSQETQYF
v_gene: TRBV7-9; j_gene: TRBJ1-5; abundance: NA; d_gene: TRBD1; CDR3nt: TGTGCCAGCAGCCTCGACAGGGGTATTCATCAGCCCCAGCATTTT; CDR3aa: CASSLDRGIHQPQHF
v_gene: TRBV2; j_gene: TRBJ2-3; abundance: NA; d_gene: TRBD2; CDR3nt: TGTGCCAGCAGTGGGACTAGCGGGAGGAATACGCAGTATTTT; CDR3aa: CASSGTSGRNTQYF
v_gene: TRBV19; j_gene: TRBJ1-5; abundance: NA; d_gene: TRBD1; CDR3nt: TGTGCCAGTAGTATAGGGGCCAGGGGGGATCAGCCCCAGCATTTT; CDR3aa: CASSIGARGDQPQHF
v_gene: TRBV19; j_gene: TRBJ2-1; abundance: few; d_gene: TRBD2; CDR3nt: TGTGCCAGTAGTATAGTGGGACTAGCGGGAGGGATCTACAATGAGCAGTTCTTC; CDR3aa: CASSIVGLAGGIYNEQFF
v_gene: TRBV11-3; j_gene: TRBJ2-7; abundance: NA; d_gene: TRBD2; CDR3nt: TGTGCCAGCAGCTTAAGCGGGACCGGGGGGTACGAGCAGTACTTC; CDR3aa: CASSLSGTGGYEQYF
v_gene: TRBV6-5; j_gene: TRBJ2-7; abundance: few; d_gene: TRBD1; CDR3nt: TGTGCCAGCAGTTACTCCCAGGGGGCCGCGGGAGAGCAGTACTTC; CDR3aa: CASSYSQGAAGEQYF
v_gene: TRBV4-2; j_gene: TRBJ2-7; abundance: NA; d_gene: NA; CDR3nt: TGTGCCAGCAGCCAAGCGGACAGCTCCTACGAGCAGTACTTC; CDR3aa: CASSQADSSYEQYF
v_gene: TRBV28; j_gene: TRBJ1-1; abundance: once; d_gene: TRBD1; CDR3nt: TGTGCCAGCAGAGACAGGGGGAAGAACACTGAAGCTTTCTTT; CDR3aa: CASRDRGKNTEAFF
v_gene: TRBV6-1; j_gene: TRBJ2-2; abundance: NA; d_gene: NA; CDR3nt: TGTGCCAGCAGTCTAATCAGGGGAAGCGGGGAGCTGTTTTTT; CDR3aa: CASSLIRGSGELFF
v_gene: TRBV6-1; j_gene: TRBJ1-6; abundance: NA; d_gene: NA; CDR3nt: TGTGCCAGCAGTTCAAGCGGGTTAGTCTCACCCCTCCACTTT; CDR3aa: CASSSSGLVSPLHF
v_gene: TRBV7-6; j_gene: TRBJ2-3; abundance: NA; d_gene: NA; CDR3nt: TGTGCCAGCAGCTTTCACCGGGAAAGGGGCACAGATACGCAGTATTTT; CDR3aa: CASSFHRERGTDTQYF
v_gene: TRBV7-9; j_gene: TRBJ2-5; abundance: NA; d_gene: TRBD1; CDR3nt: TGTGCCAGCAGCCTAGGGACAGGGGAAGTGGAGACCCAGTACTTC; CDR3aa: CASSLGTGEVETQYF
v_gene: TRBV10-3; j_gene: TRBJ1-1; abundance: NA; d_gene: TRBD1; CDR3nt: TGTGCCATCAGACAGGACAGGGCGAACACTGAAGCTTTCTTT; CDR3aa: CAIRQDRANTEAFF
v_gene: TRBV4-2; j_gene: TRBJ2-6; abundance: NA; d_gene: TRBD1; CDR3nt: TGTGCCAGCAGCCGCGTCCCGGGACAGGGTTACTCTGGGGCCAACGTCCTGACTTTC; CDR3aa: CASSRVPGQGYSGANVLTF
v_gene: TRBV9; j_gene: TRBJ2-7; abundance: NA; d_gene: NA; CDR3nt: TGTGCCAGCAGCGTAGGAGGGACCTACGAGCAGTACTTC; CDR3aa: CASSVGGTYEQYF
v_gene: TRBV9; j_gene: TRBJ2-3; abundance: NA; d_gene: NA; CDR3nt: TGTGCCAGCAGCGTAGTAGGGGGGGCAGATACGCAGTATTTT; CDR3aa: CASSVVGGADTQYF
v_gene: TRBV6-5; j_gene: TRBJ2-3; abundance: NA; d_gene: TRBD2; CDR3nt: TGTGCCAGCAGGACTAGCGGCACAGATACGCAGTATTTT; CDR3aa: CASRTSGTDTQYF
v_gene: TRBV27; j_gene: TRBJ2-7; abundance: NA; d_gene: NA; CDR3nt: TGTGCCAGCAGTTTACTAGCCCCGGGTGGTGCGTACGAGCAGTACTTC; CDR3aa: CASSLLAPGGAYEQYF
v_gene: TRBV6-6; j_gene: TRBJ1-1; abundance: few; d_gene: TRBD1; CDR3nt: TGTGCCGGACGTGAGACAGGGGTCTACACTGAAGCTTTCTTT; CDR3aa: CAGRETGVYTEAFF
v_gene: TRBV5-1; j_gene: TRBJ2-6; abundance: few; d_gene: TRBD1; CDR3nt: TGCGCCAGCAGCTTTCAGGGGGCGGCATCTGGGGCCAACGTCCTGACTTTC; CDR3aa: CASSFQGAASGANVLTF
v_gene: TRBV11-2; j_gene: TRBJ1-2; abundance: NA; d_gene: NA; CDR3nt: TGTGCCAGCAGCTTATCGGGCAGGGTGGGTGGCTACACCTTC; CDR3aa: CASSLSGRVGGYTF
v_gene: TRBV5-1; j_gene: TRBJ2-3; abundance: NA; d_gene: NA; CDR3nt: TGCGCCAGCAGCCCCCGGGAGCCCCTCACAGATACGCAGTATTTT; CDR3aa: CASSPREPLTDTQYF
v_gene: TRBV2; j_gene: TRBJ2-7; abundance: few; d_gene: NA; CDR3nt: TGTGCCAGCAGTGAAATTCGCGTACTAGAGCAGTACTTC; CDR3aa: CASSEIRVLEQYF
v_gene: TRBV5-1; j_gene: TRBJ2-7; abundance: NA; d_gene: TRBD1; CDR3nt: TGCGCCAGCAGCTTGGTGCCAGGGGGCGAGCAGTACTTC; CDR3aa: CASSLVPGGEQYF
v_gene: TRBV10-1; j_gene: TRBJ2-3; abundance: few; d_gene: NA; CDR3nt: TGCGCCAGCAGTGAGTCTCTCACAGATACGCAGTATTTT; CDR3aa: CASSESLTDTQYF
v_gene: TRBV7-6; j_gene: TRBJ2-6; abundance: once; d_gene: NA; CDR3nt: TGTGCCAGCAGCGTTGGGGGGGGCGCCGGGGCCAACGTCCTGACTTTC; CDR3aa: CASSVGGGAGANVLTF
v_gene: TRBV30; j_gene: TRBJ2-3; abundance: NA; d_gene: NA; CDR3nt: TGTGCCTGGAGTGTTGGAGCTATAGATACGCAGTATTTT; CDR3aa: CAWSVGAIDTQYF
v_gene: TRBV7-2; j_gene: TRBJ2-7; abundance: NA; d_gene: TRBD2; CDR3nt: TGTGCCAGCAGCTCCTACGGGACTAGCGGATACGAGCAGTACTTC; CDR3aa: CASSSYGTSGYEQYF
v_gene: TRBV12-5; j_gene: TRBJ1-2; abundance: NA; d_gene: TRBD1; CDR3nt: TGTGCTAGTGGTTTGGTACCCTGGACAGGGGGAAACTATGGCTACACCTTC; CDR3aa: CASGLVPWTGGNYGYTF
v_gene: TRBV7-2; j_gene: TRBJ1-1; abundance: NA; d_gene: NA; CDR3nt: TGTGCCAGCAGCTTAATGAGGAACACTGAAGCTTTCTTT; CDR3aa: CASSLMRNTEAFF
v_gene: TRBV11-3; j_gene: TRBJ2-3; abundance: NA; d_gene: NA; CDR3nt: TGTGCCAGCAGGGGACCGCGGGGAATCACAGATACGCAGTATTTT; CDR3aa: CASRGPRGITDTQYF
v_gene: TRBV27; j_gene: TRBJ1-1; abundance: few; d_gene: NA; CDR3nt: TGTGCCAGCAGTTTCGACAGGAGAAATATGAACACTGAAGCTTTCTTT; CDR3aa: CASSFDRRNMNTEAFF
v_gene: TRBV11-2; j_gene: TRBJ1-1; abundance: NA; d_gene: NA; CDR3nt: TGTGCCAGCAGCTTAGATTGGGCAGTTGAAGCTTTCTTT; CDR3aa: CASSLDWAVEAFF
v_gene: TRBV27; j_gene: TRBJ2-7; abundance: NA; d_gene: TRBD2; CDR3nt: TGTGCCAGCAGCGTAGCGGGGGAATCGTACGAGCAGTACTTC; CDR3aa: CASSVAGESYEQYF
v_gene: TRBV2; j_gene: TRBJ2-2; abundance: few; d_gene: TRBD1; CDR3nt: TGTGCCAGCAGTGAGACAGGGGGCAATGGCGGGGAGCTGTTTTTT; CDR3aa: CASSETGGNGGELFF
v_gene: TRBV6-1; j_gene: TRBJ2-1; abundance: NA; d_gene: NA; CDR3nt: TGTGCCAGCAGTGAAGGGGCGACAGATTACAATGAGCAGTTCTTC; CDR3aa: CASSEGATDYNEQFF
v_gene: TRBV6-1; j_gene: TRBJ1-2; abundance: NA; d_gene: TRBD1; CDR3nt: TGTGCCAGCAGATGGACAGGTGGCGGCTACACCTTC; CDR3aa: CASRWTGGGYTF
v_gene: TRBV19; j_gene: TRBJ2-1; abundance: NA; d_gene: NA; CDR3nt: TGTGCCAGTAGTGTCCGAAGCGAGCAGTTCTTC; CDR3aa: CASSVRSEQFF
v_gene: TRBV7-8; j_gene: TRBJ1-6; abundance: NA; d_gene: NA; CDR3nt: TGTGCCAGCAGCTTAGGGACAAATTCACCCCTCCACTTT; CDR3aa: CASSLGTNSPLHF
v_gene: TRBV6-5; j_gene: TRBJ1-2; abundance: NA; d_gene: NA; CDR3nt: TGTGCCAGCAGTTACGATCAGGGCCGCTATGGCTACACCTTC; CDR3aa: CASSYDQGRYGYTF
v_gene: TRBV6-1; j_gene: TRBJ1-1; abundance: NA; d_gene: TRBD1; CDR3nt: TGTGCCAGCAGTTCTACAGGGGGCGACACTGAAGCTTTCTTT; CDR3aa: CASSSTGGDTEAFF
v_gene: TRBV30; j_gene: TRBJ2-5; abundance: NA; d_gene: TRBD2; CDR3nt: TGTGCCTGGAGTGTCAGCGGGGCAGGGACCCAGTACTTC; CDR3aa: CAWSVSGAGTQYF
v_gene: TRBV7-2; j_gene: TRBJ1-1; abundance: NA; d_gene: NA; CDR3nt: TGTGCCAGCAGCTTAGGCCGGGTGGTGTGGATCTTT; CDR3aa: CASSLGRVVWIF
v_gene: TRBV2; j_gene: TRBJ1-5; abundance: NA; d_gene: NA; CDR3nt: TGTGCCAGCAGTGATGGCGGAGAACCCCAGCATTTT; CDR3aa: CASSDGGEPQHF
v_gene: TRBV6-5; j_gene: TRBJ2-7; abundance: few; d_gene: TRBD1; CDR3nt: TGTGCCAGCAGTCAGGACAGGACCTCCTACGAGCAGTACTTC; CDR3aa: CASSQDRTSYEQYF
v_gene: TRBV10-3; j_gene: TRBJ2-5; abundance: NA; d_gene: NA; CDR3nt: TGTGCCATCAGTGCAGGGAACACCCAAGAGACCCAGTACTTC; CDR3aa: CAISAGNTQETQYF
v_gene: TRBV9; j_gene: TRBJ2-1; abundance: NA; d_gene: NA; CDR3nt: TGTGCCAGCAGCGTAGGGAGCGGATCCTACAATGAGCAGTTCTTC; CDR3aa: CASSVGSGSYNEQFF